Following are 20 T cell receptor beta chains from one sample sequenced in a study of human T cells and chemical hapten exposure. TCRdb reprocessed the RACE reads with MiXCR, giving one entry per CDR3 protein. The table lists some 70,000 distinct CDR3 sequences, roughly 9.8% of them singletons. Time point here: pre-sensitization, week 0. Regarding treatment: therapeutic diphenylcyclopropenone sensitization with weekly scalp DPC. Source: whole blood, taken in connection with sensitization to the hapten diphenylcyclopropenone (DPC). Source of these receptors: a woman aged 50 to 60 with alopecia areata. Some clones in this sample may be carry-over from other donors' samples.

This clonotype was observed a handful of times. The conserved phenylalanine or tryptophan is not found at the CDR3 terminus, so this likely reflects a read error. V gene TRBV7-2 combines with J gene TRBJ2-4, with D perhaps matching TRBD1 (5 bases). The ends were cut back, 5 bases at V and 0 bases at J, with 17 bases in the middle. In germline, CDR1 is SGHTA, CDR2 FQGNSA. This CDR3 contains 17 residues. CDR3 region: CASSPPPAGIAKNIQYS. CDR3 sequence (DNA): TGTGCCAGCAGCCCCCCTCCGGCAGGGATAGCCAAAAACATTCAGTACTCC.

V is TRBV7-9 and J is TRBJ2-4, with unresolved D. Germline V gene data show CDR1 as SEHNR and CDR2 as FQNEAQ (reference sequence). V lost 5 bases, J lost 0 bases, and 11 bases lay in between. The CDR3 is 15 amino acids. The CDR3 nucleotides read TGTGCCAGCAGCACGAACCTTCTAGCCAAAAACATTCAGTACTTC. Translated, it gives CASSTNLLAKNIQYF.

The table lists this clonotype with many counts. The chain uses TRBV12-3 or TRBV12-4 and TRBJ2-3; no firm D call. This CDR3 comprises 15 residues. V lost 0 bases and J 0 bases, leaving 7 bases between the germline ends. For the CDR3, the DNA is TGTGCCAGCAGTTTAGCAGACGGGAGCACAGATACGCAGTATTTT. It yields the protein CASSLADGSTDTQYF.

A word on this clonotype: A clone one base away is much larger, so this may be a read error. This CDR3 is missing its conserved last phenylalanine or tryptophan, likely due to a read error. The chain recombines TRBV18 with TRBJ2-2; no reliable D call. The CDR3 totals 15 residues. Germline values: CDR1 KGHSH, CDR2 LQKENI. V was trimmed by 5 bases and J by 1 base, leaving 11 bases between them. The CDR3 spells CASSTSSLNTGELFS. In DNA, the CDR3 is TGTGCCAGCTCAACAAGTAGCCTGAACACCGGGGAGCTGTTTTCT.

This clonotype has just a few counts. J is TRBJ2-3 and V is TRBV27; D not certain. Looked up from germline, CDR1 is MNHEY and CDR2 is SMNVEV (reference sequence). The length of the CDR3 is 16 residues. V lost 4 bases, J lost 6 bases, and 20 bases lay in between. The CDR3 loop is CASSSEPPPSLDTQYF. DNA for the CDR3: TGTGCCAGCAGTTCCGAGCCTCCCCCGTCCCTGGATACGCAGTATTTT.

This clonotype was detected a few times. CDR3 loop: CASSRISFYTSGANVLTF. For the CDR3, the DNA is TGTGCCAGCAGCCGCATTTCTTTCTATACCTCTGGGGCCAACGTCCTGACTTTC. The chain couples TRBV3-1 to TRBJ2-6; D is undetermined. The V gene's germline CDR1 is LGHDT and CDR2 YNNKEL (reference sequence). The V end was cut by 4 bases, the J end by 0 bases, with 16 bases between. CDR3 length: 18 amino acids.

This clonotype was picked up many times. The chain couples TRBV20-1 to TRBJ2-3; TRBD2 aligns across 15 bases. Germline V gene data show CDR1 as DFQATT and CDR2 as SNEGSKA (reference sequence). There are 15 residues in the CDR3. The junction had 8 bases not matched to a gene; V was cut back by 6 bases and J by 7 bases. CDR3 nucleotide sequence: TGCAGTGCCAGAAGGACTAGCGGGAGGGCACATACGCAGTATTTT. It specifies CSARRTSGRAHTQYF.

This clonotype appeared many times. The rearrangement uses TRBV7-6 and TRBJ2-5; TRBD1 aligns across 9 bases. This CDR3 has 15 residues. Per germline, CDR1 SGHVS and CDR2 FNYEAQ. V was clipped by 0 bases and J by 4 bases; unmatched bases: 3. CDR3 in amino acids: CASSLATGGRETQYF. In DNA, the CDR3 is TGTGCCAGCAGCTTAGCGACAGGGGGGCGAGAGACCCAGTACTTC.

This clonotype was detected a few times. The chain joins TRBV12-3 or TRBV12-4 to TRBJ1-5; 7 nucleotides line up with TRBD1. The ends lost 1 base at V and 5 bases at J; junction bases unmatched: 2. The CDR3 runs 14 residues. CDR3 amino acids: CASSLEQGYQPQHF. The CDR3 region has the DNA TGTGCCAGCAGTTTAGAACAGGGGTATCAGCCCCAGCATTTT.

This clonotype occurred many times. This chain uses TRBV28 with TRBJ1-1, with D possibly matching TRBD1 (5 bases). In germline, CDR1 is MDHEN, CDR2 SYDVKM. V was pared by 1 base and J by 0 bases, with 9 bases between. This CDR3 has 15 amino acids. CDR3 loop: CASSLLGALNTEAFF. CDR3 nucleotides: TGTGCCAGCAGTTTATTAGGGGCCTTGAACACTGAAGCTTTCTTT.

There are a few counts of this clonotype. This chain links TRBV28 with TRBJ2-7; either TRBD1 or TRBD2 may supply D (5 bases each). Germline V gene data show CDR1 as MDHEN and CDR2 as SYDVKM. With 5 bases removed from V and 5 bases from J, the gap between germline ends came to 16 bases. This CDR3 contains 14 residues. DNA for the CDR3: TGTGCCAGCAGTAGGGGACCCGCTTGGAACGAGCAGTACTTC. Amino acid sequence: CASSRGPAWNEQYF.

The chain recombines TRBV18 with TRBJ2-5; no clear D. Trimming removed 4 bases at V and 1 base at J, with 10 bases between. CDR1 KGHSH and CDR2 LQKENI come from the germline V gene. This CDR3 has 14 residues. The CDR3 loop reads CASSRSGVQETQYF. CDR3 DNA sequence: TGTGCCAGCTCACGGTCCGGCGTCCAAGAGACCCAGTACTTC.

This clonotype occurred many times. V is TRBV7-9 and J is TRBJ1-2; tentative D call: TRBD1 (5 bases). The germline V and J ends were trimmed by 4 bases and 4 bases, with 10 bases remaining between them. Germline values: CDR1 SEHNR, CDR2 FQNEAQ (reference sequence). The CDR3 is 13 amino acids. In DNA, the CDR3 is TGTGCCAGCAGCTCTACAGGAGTCTATGGCTACACCTTC. Its translation is CASSSTGVYGYTF.

This clonotype appeared many times. The rearrangement uses TRBV27 and TRBJ1-1; D is possibly TRBD1 (5 bases). There are 15 residues in the CDR3. Germline CDR1 reads MNHEY; CDR2 reads SMNVEV (reference sequence). The V gene lost 6 bases and the J gene lost 4 bases, with 18 bases spanning the gap. CDR3 sequence: CASRPHRGVGTEAFF. The DNA for the CDR3 is TGTGCCAGCAGACCCCACCGGGGGGTCGGCACTGAAGCTTTCTTT.

This chain links TRBV2 with TRBJ2-3, with TRBD1 matching over 9 bases. V dropped 1 base and J dropped 7; count of bases not matched to a gene: 9. CDR3 length: 16 amino acids. The germline CDR1 and CDR2 sequences are SNHLY and FYNNEI. Here the CDR3 DNA reads TGTGCCAGCAGTGAAGTTAAGGACAGGGGTCGGTATACGCAGTATTTT. Its protein is CASSEVKDRGRYTQYF. The entire variable domain, with the rest obtained from reference TRBV2 and TRBJ2-3, is as follows: EPEVTQTPSHQVTQMGQEVILRCVPISNHLYFYWYRQILGQKVEFLVSFYNNEISEKSEIFDDQFSVERPDGSNFTLKIRSTKLEDSAMYFCASSEVKDRGRYTQYFGPGTRLTVL.

This clonotype was counted a few times. The rearrangement uses TRBV27 and TRBJ1-2, with TRBD1 identical over 10 bases. V dropped 3 bases and J dropped 8; count of bases not matched to a gene: 9. The CDR3 totals 15 residues. Germline V lookup: CDR1 MNHEY, CDR2 SMNVEV (reference sequence). The CDR3 here is CASSFRDRGRGGYTF. The CDR3 coding sequence is TGTGCCAGCAGTTTCCGGGACAGGGGCCGAGGAGGCTACACCTTC.

This clonotype was found many times. The rearrangement joins TRBV12-3 or TRBV12-4 to TRBJ1-5; D perhaps matches TRBD1 (5 bases). V gave up 1 base and J gave up 9 bases, with 19 bases separating them. The CDR3 is 16 residues long. The CDR3 here is CASSLEESPQRGPQHF. DNA of the CDR3: TGTGCCAGCAGTTTAGAGGAGTCACCTCAGAGGGGGCCCCAGCATTTT.

This clonotype was recorded many times. The chain recombines TRBV12-3 or TRBV12-4 with TRBJ2-2; 7 bases agree with TRBD1. The CDR3 is made up of 16 amino acids. The trim removed 1 base at V and 5 bases at J, leaving 7 bases unmatched. The CDR3 DNA is TGTGCCAGCAGTTTAGTAGCGACAGGGAGTACCGGGGAGCTGTTTTTT. Translation: CASSLVATGSTGELFF.

This clonotype was observed a handful of times. The rearrangement links TRBV20-1 to TRBJ2-1, with D hard to call. This CDR3 has 12 residues. V was trimmed by 3 bases and J by 1 base, leaving 4 bases between them. Germline-derived CDR1 and CDR2 are DFQATT and SNEGSKA (reference sequence). The CDR3 here is CSARTSYNEQFF. The CDR3 nucleotides are TGCAGTGCTAGGACATCCTACAATGAGCAGTTCTTC.

This clonotype was observed at least ten times. The rearrangement joins TRBV7-6 to TRBJ2-5; 8 positions match TRBD2. CDR3 length: 16 amino acids. V shed 3 bases and J 9 bases; nucleotides not matched to a gene: 15. Germline CDR1 SGHVS, CDR2 FNYEAQ. Written as DNA, the CDR3 is TGTGCCAGCAGCTTTGAGCGGACTAGCATTCTCGGGGCCCAGTACTTC. Translated: CASSFERTSILGAQYF.